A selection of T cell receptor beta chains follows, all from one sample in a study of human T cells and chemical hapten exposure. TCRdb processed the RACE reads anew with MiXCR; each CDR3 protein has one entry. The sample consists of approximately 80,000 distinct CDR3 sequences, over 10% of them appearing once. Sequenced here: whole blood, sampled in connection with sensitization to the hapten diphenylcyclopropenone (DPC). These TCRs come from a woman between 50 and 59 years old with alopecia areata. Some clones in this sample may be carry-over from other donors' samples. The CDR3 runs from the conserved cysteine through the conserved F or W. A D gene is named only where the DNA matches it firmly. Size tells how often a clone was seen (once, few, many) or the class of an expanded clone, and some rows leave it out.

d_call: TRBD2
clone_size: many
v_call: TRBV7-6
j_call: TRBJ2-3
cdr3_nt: TGTGCCAGCAGCCTCTATAGCGGGAGTGGTGATACGCAGTATTTT
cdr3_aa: CASSLYSGSGDTQYF

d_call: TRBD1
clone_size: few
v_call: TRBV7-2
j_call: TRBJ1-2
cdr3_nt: TGTGCCAGCAGCCGGGACAGGGGGAAGCAAAACTATGGCTACACCTTC
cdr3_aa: CASSRDRGKQNYGYTF

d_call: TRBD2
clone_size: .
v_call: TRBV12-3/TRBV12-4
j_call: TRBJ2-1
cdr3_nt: TGTGCCAGCAGTTTTAGCGGGAGGGCCTACAATGAGCAGTTCTTC
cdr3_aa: CASSFSGRAYNEQFF

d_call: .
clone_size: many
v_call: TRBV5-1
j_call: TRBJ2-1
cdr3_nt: TGCGCCAGCAGCTTGGAATATCGGGATAATGAGCAGTTCTTC
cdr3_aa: CASSLEYRDNEQFF

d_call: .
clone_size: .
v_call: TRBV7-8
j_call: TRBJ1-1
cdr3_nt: TGTGCCAGCAGCTTAGATGAGGTCAGGGGCGCTTTCTTT
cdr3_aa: CASSLDEVRGAFF

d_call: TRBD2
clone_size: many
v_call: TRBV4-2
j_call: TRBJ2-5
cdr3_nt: TGTGCCAGCAGCCAAAGCCGGGAAAGCGGGGGACTCCAAGAGACCCAGTACTTC
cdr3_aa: CASSQSRESGGLQETQYF

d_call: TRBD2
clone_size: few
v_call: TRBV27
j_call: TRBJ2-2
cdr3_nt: TGTGCCAGCAGCTTATTAGCGGGAGTTGGGACCGGGGAGCTGTTTTTT
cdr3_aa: CASSLLAGVGTGELFF

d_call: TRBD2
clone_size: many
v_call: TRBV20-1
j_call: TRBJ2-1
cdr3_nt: TGCAGTGCGTATAGCGGGAGTTCTGGCAATGAGCAGTTCTTC
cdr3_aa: CSAYSGSSGNEQFF

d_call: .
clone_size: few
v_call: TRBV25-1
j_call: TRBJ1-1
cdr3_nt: TGTGCCAGCAGTGAACTATACACTGAAGCTTTCTTT
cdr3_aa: CASSELYTEAFF

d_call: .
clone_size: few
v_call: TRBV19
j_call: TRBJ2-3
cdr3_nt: TGTGCCAGTAGTCCGACACGGACCTTGACAGATACGCAGTATTTT
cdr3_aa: CASSPTRTLTDTQYF

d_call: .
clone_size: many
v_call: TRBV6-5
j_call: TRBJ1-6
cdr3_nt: TGTGCCAGCAGTTACTCGATGGCAGGGAGCTCCTATAATTCACCCCTCCACTTT
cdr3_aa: CASSYSMAGSSYNSPLHF

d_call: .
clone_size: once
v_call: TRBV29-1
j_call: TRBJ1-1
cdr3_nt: TGCAGCGTCTATCATCCGGGATACTATGAAGCTTTCTTT
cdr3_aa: CSVYHPGYYEAFF

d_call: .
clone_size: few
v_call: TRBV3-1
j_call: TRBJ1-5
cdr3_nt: TGTGCCAGCAGCCAGGTTGGAGGTCAGCCCCAGCATTTT
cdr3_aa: CASSQVGGQPQHF

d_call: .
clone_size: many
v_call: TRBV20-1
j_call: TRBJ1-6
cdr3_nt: TGCAGTGCTATGCCCAGGACAGAGAATTCACCCCTCCACTTT
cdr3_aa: CSAMPRTENSPLHF

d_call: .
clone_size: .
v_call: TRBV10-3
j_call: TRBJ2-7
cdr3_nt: TGTGCCATCAGTGCGAGCTACGAGCAGTACTTC
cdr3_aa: CAISASYEQYF

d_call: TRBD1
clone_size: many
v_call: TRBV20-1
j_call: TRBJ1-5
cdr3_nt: TGCAGTGCTAGACCAACAGGGGCCAGGCAGCCCCAGCATTTT
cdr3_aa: CSARPTGARQPQHF

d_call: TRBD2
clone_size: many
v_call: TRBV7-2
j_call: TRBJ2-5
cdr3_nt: TGTGCCAGCAGCTTCCCAAATCGACTAGCGGGAGTCCCCGCGGAGACCCAGTACTTC
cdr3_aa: CASSFPNRLAGVPAETQYF

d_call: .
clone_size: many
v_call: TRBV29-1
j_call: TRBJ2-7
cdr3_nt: TGCAGCGTTGAAACTCCAGGGGGGAACTACGAGCAGTACTTC
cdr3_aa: CSVETPGGNYEQYF

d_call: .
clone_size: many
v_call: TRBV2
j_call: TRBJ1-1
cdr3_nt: TGTGCCAGCAGTGAAGGGTGGGGAACTGAAGCTTTCTTT
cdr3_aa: CASSEGWGTEAFF

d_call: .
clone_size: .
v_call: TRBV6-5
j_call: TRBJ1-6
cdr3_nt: TGTGCCAGCAGTTACTCGAGGAGGGAAGGTTCACCCCTCCACTTT
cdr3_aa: CASSYSRREGSPLHF

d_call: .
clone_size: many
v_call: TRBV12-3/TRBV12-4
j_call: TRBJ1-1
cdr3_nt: TGTGCCAGCAGTTATCGGGGGGGGCCGCACACTGAAGCTTTCTTT
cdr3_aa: CASSYRGGPHTEAFF

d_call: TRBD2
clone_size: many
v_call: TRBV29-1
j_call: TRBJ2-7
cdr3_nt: TGCAGCGTTACTCGTGGACTAGCGGGAGTCGGCGAGCAGTACTTC
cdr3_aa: CSVTRGLAGVGEQYF

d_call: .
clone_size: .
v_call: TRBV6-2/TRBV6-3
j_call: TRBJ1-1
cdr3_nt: TGTGCCAGCACTAGGACAGCAAACACTGAAGCTTTCTTT
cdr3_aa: CASTRTANTEAFF

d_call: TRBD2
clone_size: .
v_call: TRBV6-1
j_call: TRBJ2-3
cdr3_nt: TGTGCCAGCACCAGACTAGCGGGAGGGCCGGATACGCAGTATTTT
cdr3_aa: CASTRLAGGPDTQYF

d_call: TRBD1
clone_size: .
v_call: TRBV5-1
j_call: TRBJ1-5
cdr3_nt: TGCGCCAGCAGCTTGGGGGACAGGCAGCCCCAGCATTTT
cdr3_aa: CASSLGDRQPQHF

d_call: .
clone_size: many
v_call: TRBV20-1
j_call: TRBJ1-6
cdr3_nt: TGCAGTGCTACGGACCCTAATTCACCCCTCCACTTT
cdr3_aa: CSATDPNSPLHF

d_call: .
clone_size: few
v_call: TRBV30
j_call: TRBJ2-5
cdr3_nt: TGTGCCTGGAGTAACGAGGTTCGGCAAGAGACCCAGTACTTC
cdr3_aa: CAWSNEVRQETQYF

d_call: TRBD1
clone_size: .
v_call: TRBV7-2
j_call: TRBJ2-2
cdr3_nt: TGTGCCAGCAGTTCTTCAGGGGGCGGATTTCCCGGGGAGCTGTTTTTT
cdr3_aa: CASSSSGGGFPGELFF

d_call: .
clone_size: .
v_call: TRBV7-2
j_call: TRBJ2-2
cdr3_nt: TGTGCCAGCAGCTTAGTAGGCCAACTCGGGGAGCTGTTTTTT
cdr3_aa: CASSLVGQLGELFF

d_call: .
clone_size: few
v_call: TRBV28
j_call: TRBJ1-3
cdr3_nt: TGTGCCAGCAGTTTGGGGGGCGGTGGAAACACCATATATTTT
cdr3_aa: CASSLGGGGNTIYF

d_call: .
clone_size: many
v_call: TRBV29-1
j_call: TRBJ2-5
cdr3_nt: TGCAGCGTTGAAGATCTGCCCGGGGCGCAGTACTTC
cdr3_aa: CSVEDLPGAQYF

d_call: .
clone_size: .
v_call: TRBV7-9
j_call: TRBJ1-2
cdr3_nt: TGTGCCAGCAGCTTAGCAGGGACGGATGGCTACACCTTC
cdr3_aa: CASSLAGTDGYTF

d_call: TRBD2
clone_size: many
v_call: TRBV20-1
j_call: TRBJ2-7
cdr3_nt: TGCAGTGCTAGTCGACTAGCGGGAATCAACGAGCAGTACTTC
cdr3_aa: CSASRLAGINEQYF

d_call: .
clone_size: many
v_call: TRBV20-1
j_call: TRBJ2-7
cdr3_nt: TGCAGTGCAACGGACTGGAGCCGAGCCGGGGAGCAGTACTTC
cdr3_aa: CSATDWSRAGEQYF

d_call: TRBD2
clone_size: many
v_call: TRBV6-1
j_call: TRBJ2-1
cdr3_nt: TGTGCCAGCAGTACAGGCGGGAGGTTGAATGAGCAGTTCTTC
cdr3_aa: CASSTGGRLNEQFF

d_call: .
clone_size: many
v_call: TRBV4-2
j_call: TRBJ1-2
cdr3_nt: TGTGCCAGCAGCCCCGGCGGAACTAACTATGGCTACACCTTC
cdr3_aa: CASSPGGTNYGYTF

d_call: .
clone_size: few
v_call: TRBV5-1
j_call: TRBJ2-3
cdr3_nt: TGCGCCAGCAGCTTGGAAACGGTGGGCACAGATACGCAGTATTTT
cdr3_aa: CASSLETVGTDTQYF